This T cell receptor (beta chain) stems from a study of vaccination effects on CD4 cells after COVID-19. About this clone: Its target is unknown.

ViraFEST used viral peptide pools to expand antigen-specific CD4+ T cells before sequencing. Culture proceeded for nine to eleven days, and CD4+ T cells were then isolated. Everyone in the study got two shots of either the BNT162b2 or mRNA-1273 vaccine. Libraries were prepared by immunoSEQ multiplex PCR; TCRdb keeps only in-frame clonotypes and omits some of them. The data show 30,000 or so clones, approximately 76% seen once. V dropped 7 bases and J dropped 1 base, with 11 bases sitting between them. Germline loops: CDR1 SEHNR, CDR2 FQNEAQ (reference sequence). The CDR3 sequence is 13 residues long. This sample comprised CD4+ T cells from PBMCs cultured with HCoV-229E spike peptides, obtained after COVID-19 vaccination. The chain is built from TRBV7-9 and TRBJ2-7; D gene unclear. The receptor comes from a human donor who received a COVID-19 vaccine. In DNA, the CDR3 is TGTGCCAGCACTACCGGTCGGTCCTACGAGCAGTACTTC. This sequence encodes CASTTGRSYEQYF.